The present T cell receptor beta chain was sequenced within a study of CD4+ T cells in melanoma. Findings of the study overall: Diverse differentiation states were reported for melanoma neoantigen-specific CD4+ T cells. CD8+ T cell, macrophage and B cell function reportedly correlated with neoantigen-specific CD4+ T cells.

A note on this clone: Antigen specificity is unknown.

CDR3 length: 14 amino acids. CDR1 MNHNS and CDR2 SASEGT come from the germline V gene. With V trimmed by 11 bases and J by 2 bases, 9 bases remained unmatched. Sequencing used immunoSEQ multiplex PCR; TCRdb keeps in-frame clones, though not all of them. The table shows 15,000 or so clones, with approximately 83% occurring only once. The receptor's source is a human donor with melanoma. The sequencing input was cells from a culture (not recorded whether cultured in vitro). V usage is TRBV6-1 and J usage is TRBJ2-3, with TRBD2 matching 8 bases. The CDR3 coding sequence is TGTGCCGCCCCCCCGGGACTAGTCACAGATACGCAGTATTTT. This translates into CAAPPGLVTDTQYF.